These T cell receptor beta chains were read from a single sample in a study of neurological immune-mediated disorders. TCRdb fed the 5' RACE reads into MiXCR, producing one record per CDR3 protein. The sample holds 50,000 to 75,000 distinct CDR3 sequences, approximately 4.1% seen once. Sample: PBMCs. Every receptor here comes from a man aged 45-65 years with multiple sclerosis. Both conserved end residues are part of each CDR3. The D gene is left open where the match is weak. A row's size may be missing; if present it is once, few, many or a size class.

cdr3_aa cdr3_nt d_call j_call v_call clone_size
CASSLGLTTEAFF TGTGCCAGCAGCTTAGGGCTAACCACTGAAGCTTTCTTT NA TRBJ1-1 TRBV7-6 many
CASRYQQRVYGYTF TGTGCCAGCAGGTATCAACAGAGAGTCTATGGCTACACCTTC NA TRBJ1-2 TRBV2 many
CASNYGQRPVYEQYF TGTGCCAGCAACTACGGGCAGCGTCCCGTATACGAGCAGTACTTC NA TRBJ2-7 TRBV6-6 many
CASSLIGVSETQYF TGTGCCAGCAGTTTAATAGGAGTTTCGGAGACCCAGTACTTC NA TRBJ2-5 TRBV28 many
CASSLKGGYEQYF TGTGCCAGCAGCTTAAAGGGCGGCTACGAGCAGTACTTC NA TRBJ2-7 TRBV7-2 many
CASSRSEDAGPDF TGTGCCAGCAGCCGTTCTGAGGACGCAGGGCCGGACTTT NA TRBJ1-1 TRBV7-2 many
CASTLTGYEQYF TGTGCCAGCACCTTGACAGGCTACGAGCAGTACTTC NA TRBJ2-7 TRBV12-3/TRBV12-4 many
CASRTLLGNSPQHF TGTGCCAGCAGAACCCTCTTGGGGAACTCCCCCCAGCATTTT NA TRBJ1-5 TRBV28 many
CASSERFGETQYF TGTGCCAGCAGTGAGAGGTTTGGGGAGACCCAGTACTTC NA TRBJ2-5 TRBV12-3/TRBV12-4 many
CASSRLSTRPGGLQETQYF TGTGCCAGCAGCCGGCTTTCTACAAGGCCGGGGGGACTACAAGAGACCCAGTACTTC TRBD2 TRBJ2-5 TRBV7-2 NA
CSAHPSGGYSPLHF TGCAGTGCTCACCCCTCAGGGGGCTATTCACCCCTCCACTTT TRBD1 TRBJ1-6 TRBV20-1 many
CSVRGNYNEQFF TGCAGCGTTCGTGGAAACTACAATGAGCAGTTCTTC NA TRBJ2-1 TRBV29-1 many